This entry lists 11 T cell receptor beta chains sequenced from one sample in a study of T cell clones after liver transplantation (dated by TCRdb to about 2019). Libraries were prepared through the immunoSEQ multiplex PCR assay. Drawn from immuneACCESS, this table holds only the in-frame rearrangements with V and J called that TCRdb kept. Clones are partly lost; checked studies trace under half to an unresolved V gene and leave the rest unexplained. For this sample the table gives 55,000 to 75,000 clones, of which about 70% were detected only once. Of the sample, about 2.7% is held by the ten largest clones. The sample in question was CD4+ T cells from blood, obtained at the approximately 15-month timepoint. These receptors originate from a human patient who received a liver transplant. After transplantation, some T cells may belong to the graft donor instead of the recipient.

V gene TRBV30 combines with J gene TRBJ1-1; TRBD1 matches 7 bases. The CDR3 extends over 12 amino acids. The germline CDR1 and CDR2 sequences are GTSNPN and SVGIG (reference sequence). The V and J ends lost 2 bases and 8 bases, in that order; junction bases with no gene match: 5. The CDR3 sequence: CAWSRDSLEAFF. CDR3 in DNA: TGTGCCTGGAGTCGGGACAGCCTAGAAGCTTTCTTT.

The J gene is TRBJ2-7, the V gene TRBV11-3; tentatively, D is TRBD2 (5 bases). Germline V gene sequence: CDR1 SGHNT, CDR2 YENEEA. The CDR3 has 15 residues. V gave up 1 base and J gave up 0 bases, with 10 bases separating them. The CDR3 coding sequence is TGTGCCAGCAGCTTAGTTGGGAGTAACTCCTACGAGCAGTACGTC. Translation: CASSLVGSNSYEQYV.

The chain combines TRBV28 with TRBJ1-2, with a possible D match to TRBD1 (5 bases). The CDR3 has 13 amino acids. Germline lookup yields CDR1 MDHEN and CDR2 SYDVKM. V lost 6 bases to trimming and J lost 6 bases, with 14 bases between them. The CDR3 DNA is TGTGCCAGCAGGCCTACAGGAATAGATGGCTACACCTTC. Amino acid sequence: CASRPTGIDGYTF.

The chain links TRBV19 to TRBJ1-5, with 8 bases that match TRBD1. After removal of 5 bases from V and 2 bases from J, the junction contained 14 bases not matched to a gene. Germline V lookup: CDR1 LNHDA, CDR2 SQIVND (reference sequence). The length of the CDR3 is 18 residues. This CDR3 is CASSRNRQGAEGNQPQHF. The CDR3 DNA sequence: TGTGCCAGTAGTCGCAACCGTCAGGGGGCTGAGGGCAATCAGCCCCAGCATTTT.

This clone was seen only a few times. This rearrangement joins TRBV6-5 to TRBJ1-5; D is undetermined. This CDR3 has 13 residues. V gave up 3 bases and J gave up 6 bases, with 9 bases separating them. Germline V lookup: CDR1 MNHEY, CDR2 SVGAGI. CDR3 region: CASSYGLGQPQHF. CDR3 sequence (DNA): TGTGCCAGCAGTTATGGCCTGGGTCAGCCCCAGCATTTT.

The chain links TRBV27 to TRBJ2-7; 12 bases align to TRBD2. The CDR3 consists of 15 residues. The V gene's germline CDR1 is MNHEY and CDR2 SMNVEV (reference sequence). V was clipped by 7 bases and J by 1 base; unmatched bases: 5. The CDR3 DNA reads TGTGCCAGCAAGCTAGCGGGAGGGCTTTCCTACGAGCAGTACGTC. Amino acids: CASKLAGGLSYEQYV.

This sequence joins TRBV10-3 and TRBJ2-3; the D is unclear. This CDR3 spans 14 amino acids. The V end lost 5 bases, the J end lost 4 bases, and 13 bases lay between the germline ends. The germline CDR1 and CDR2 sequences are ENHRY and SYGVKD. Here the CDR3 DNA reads TGTGCCATCAGTTCAGGCGGCCTCGCAGATACGCAGTATTTT. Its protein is CAISSGGLADTQYF.

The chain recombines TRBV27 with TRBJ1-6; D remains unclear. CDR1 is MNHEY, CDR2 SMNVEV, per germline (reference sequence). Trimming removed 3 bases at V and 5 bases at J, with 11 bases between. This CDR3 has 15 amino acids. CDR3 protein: CASSFSRPDNSPLHF. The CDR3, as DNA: TGTGCCAGCAGTTTTTCGAGGCCAGATAATTCACCCCTCCACTTT.

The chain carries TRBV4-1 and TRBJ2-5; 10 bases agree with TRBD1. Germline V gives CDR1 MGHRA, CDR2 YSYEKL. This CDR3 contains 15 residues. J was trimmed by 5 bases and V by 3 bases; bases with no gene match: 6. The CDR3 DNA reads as TGCGCCAGCAGCCAGACAGGGGGCGCAGGGGAGACCCAGTACTTC. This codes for CASSQTGGAGETQYF.

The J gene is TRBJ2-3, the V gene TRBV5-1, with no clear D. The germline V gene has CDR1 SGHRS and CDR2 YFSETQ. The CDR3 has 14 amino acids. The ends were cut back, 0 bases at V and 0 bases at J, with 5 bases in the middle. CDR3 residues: CASSLVLSTDTQYF. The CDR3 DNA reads TGCGCCAGCAGCTTGGTCCTGAGCACAGATACGCAGTATTTT. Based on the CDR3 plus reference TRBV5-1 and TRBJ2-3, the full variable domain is KAGVTQTPRYLIKTRGQQVTLSCSPISGHRSVSWYQQTPGQGLQFLFEYFSETQRNKGNFPGRFSGRQFSNSRSEMNVSTLELGDSALYLCASSLVLSTDTQYFGPGTRLTVL.

The CDR3 protein is CASSLDPTSGIGEQYV. The DNA for the CDR3 is TGTGCCAGCAGCTTGGACCCGACTAGCGGGATTGGAGAGCAGTACGTC. The chain recombines TRBV5-4 with TRBJ2-7; 11 nucleotides match TRBD2. V shed 0 bases, J shed 7 bases, and the junction held 9 bases outside the gene matches. The CDR3 contains 16 residues. CDR1 and CDR2 (germline): SGHNT, YYREEE (reference sequence).